This T cell receptor beta chain was profiled in a study of OX40 agonist ivuxolimab in advanced cancers. The trim removed 4 bases at V and 6 bases at J, leaving 6 bases unmatched. The CDR3 runs to 16 residues. Per germline, CDR1 SGHRS and CDR2 YFSETQ. This clone was recorded once. Here immunoSEQ multiplex PCR was the method, and the copy in TCRdb shows in-frame clones only, minus some. The sample contains about 86,000 clones, roughly nine tenths of which appear only once. The genes are TRBV5-1 and TRBJ2-1, with TRBD2 matching 14 bases. The sample here was CD4+ or CD8+ T cells sorted from blood, taken in a trial of the OX40 agonist ivuxolimab. This TCR derives from an adult with an advanced solid tumor such as melanoma, head and neck, liver or kidney cancer. The CDR3 loop is CASSGGLAGVLNEQFF. Written as DNA, the CDR3 is TGCGCCAGCAGCGGGGGACTAGCGGGAGTCCTCAATGAGCAGTTCTTC.